The rows below give T cell receptor beta chains drawn from one sample of a study of T cells expressing NK-cell markers. TCRdb reprocessed the 5' RACE reads; each CDR3 protein has one entry and no DNA is given. The repertoire shows about 550,000 distinct CDR3 sequences; the top ten hold around 4%. Sequenced material: blood T cells: a sorted CD56 or NKG2C T cell subset, CD4+ or CD8+ T cells, or bulk PBMC T cells (not recorded which). Receptor source: a man between 18 and 35 years old in good health. CDR3s include the opening cysteine and the closing phenylalanine or tryptophan. Fields, in order: V gene, J gene, CDR3 length, CDR3 protein.

v_gene: TRBV20-1
j_gene: TRBJ1-1
len: 14
CDR3aa: CSAHPDRPRTEAFF

v_gene: TRBV6-2/TRBV6-3
j_gene: TRBJ2-2
len: 18
CDR3aa: CASSLGLAGALNTGELFF

v_gene: TRBV7-9
j_gene: TRBJ2-5
len: 17
CDR3aa: CASSLGYEREAMETQYF

v_gene: TRBV6-5
j_gene: TRBJ2-1
len: 18
CDR3aa: CASRSEAGGGGSYNEQFF

v_gene: TRBV2
j_gene: TRBJ2-7
len: 14
CDR3aa: CASSDGTGVYGQYF

v_gene: TRBV4-3
j_gene: TRBJ2-7
len: 19
CDR3aa: CASSQDQTGLAGARYEQYF

v_gene: TRBV15
j_gene: TRBJ2-5
len: 15
CDR3aa: CATSLRRGDGETQYF

v_gene: TRBV10-3
j_gene: TRBJ2-2
len: 16
CDR3aa: CAISEVLDPNTGELFF

v_gene: TRBV5-1
j_gene: TRBJ2-5
len: 16
CDR3aa: CASRGLAGTNRETQYF

v_gene: TRBV7-9
j_gene: TRBJ1-1
len: 13
CDR3aa: CASTTGGNTEAFF

v_gene: TRBV20-1
j_gene: TRBJ2-1
len: 14
CDR3aa: CSAASGTSANEQFF

v_gene: TRBV5-1
j_gene: TRBJ1-5
len: 14
CDR3aa: CASSLTGSNQPQHF

v_gene: TRBV20-1
j_gene: TRBJ1-2
len: 14
CDR3aa: CSAVGAGVSYGYTF

v_gene: TRBV25-1
j_gene: TRBJ2-1
len: 14
CDR3aa: CASGRTSQGNEQFF

v_gene: TRBV7-9
j_gene: TRBJ2-2
len: 16
CDR3aa: CASSSRRASNTGELFF

v_gene: TRBV11-2
j_gene: TRBJ2-1
len: 17
CDR3aa: CASSLPSGRTSYNEQFF

v_gene: TRBV20-1
j_gene: TRBJ2-1
len: 13
CDR3aa: CSASTGRDNEQFF

v_gene: TRBV29-1
j_gene: TRBJ2-7
len: 16
CDR3aa: CSVIGLAGDQAYEQYF

v_gene: TRBV2
j_gene: TRBJ2-5
len: 11
CDR3aa: CASRIKETQYF

v_gene: TRBV29-1
j_gene: TRBJ2-3
len: 14
CDR3aa: CSVGTGRSTDTQYF

v_gene: TRBV29-1
j_gene: TRBJ2-1
len: 12
CDR3aa: CGGAGGYNEQFF

v_gene: TRBV12-3/TRBV12-4
j_gene: TRBJ2-2
len: 17
CDR3aa: CASSYGVGGPNTGELFF

v_gene: TRBV7-9
j_gene: TRBJ1-2
len: 12
CDR3aa: CASSLKTDGYTF

v_gene: TRBV4-2
j_gene: TRBJ2-1
len: 15
CDR3aa: CASSQVQRGPNEQFF

v_gene: TRBV6-1
j_gene: TRBJ2-6
len: 17
CDR3aa: CASSGVLTVTGANVLTF

v_gene: TRBV20-1
j_gene: TRBJ1-1
len: 12
CDR3aa: CSAETRNTEAFF

v_gene: TRBV5-6
j_gene: TRBJ1-4
len: 15
CDR3aa: CASSLTGGNNEKLFF

v_gene: TRBV28
j_gene: TRBJ2-5
len: 15
CDR3aa: CASSLLLSDQETQYF

v_gene: TRBV14
j_gene: TRBJ2-1
len: 14
CDR3aa: CASSPRRPGNEQFF

v_gene: TRBV14
j_gene: TRBJ1-1
len: 13
CDR3aa: CASSDLPWTEAFF

v_gene: TRBV4-2
j_gene: TRBJ2-1
len: 15
CDR3aa: CASRSGLAGVNEQFF

v_gene: TRBV25-1
j_gene: TRBJ1-4
len: 15
CDR3aa: CASSESDRVNEKLFF

v_gene: TRBV6-5
j_gene: TRBJ2-2
len: 16
CDR3aa: CASSYSRLGLDGELFF

v_gene: TRBV5-5
j_gene: TRBJ2-5
len: 14
CDR3aa: CASSLDPDRETQYF

v_gene: TRBV10-3
j_gene: TRBJ1-1
len: 15
CDR3aa: CAIKDRGQRDTEAFF

v_gene: TRBV4-3
j_gene: TRBJ2-3
len: 15
CDR3aa: CASSQGSKSTDTQYF

v_gene: TRBV3-1
j_gene: TRBJ2-2
len: 16
CDR3aa: CASSHVPGPNTGELFF

v_gene: TRBV7-9
j_gene: TRBJ2-1
len: 15
CDR3aa: CASSAQATTRGEQFF

v_gene: TRBV20-1
j_gene: TRBJ2-5
len: 12
CDR3aa: CSAPREVETQYF

v_gene: TRBV7-2
j_gene: TRBJ2-7
len: 15
CDR3aa: CASSRGLSSDSEQYF

v_gene: TRBV18
j_gene: TRBJ2-1
len: 13
CDR3aa: CASSPGRVEEQFF

v_gene: TRBV2
j_gene: TRBJ1-3
len: 15
CDR3aa: CASTVGGRVGNTIYF

v_gene: TRBV28
j_gene: TRBJ2-7
len: 15
CDR3aa: CASSPAGGGPTRQYF

v_gene: TRBV29-1
j_gene: TRBJ2-1
len: 15
CDR3aa: CSARKLGSSYNEQFF

v_gene: TRBV6-5
j_gene: TRBJ2-3
len: 15
CDR3aa: CASSYSARYTDTQYF

v_gene: TRBV3-1
j_gene: TRBJ1-2
len: 12
CDR3aa: CASSQGGRGYTF

v_gene: TRBV6-4
j_gene: TRBJ2-2
len: 14
CDR3aa: CASSDTNRAGELFF

v_gene: TRBV28
j_gene: TRBJ2-3
len: 13
CDR3aa: CATATGVTDTQYF

v_gene: TRBV6-5
j_gene: TRBJ2-7
len: 14
CDR3aa: CASSVGAGVYEQYF

v_gene: TRBV5-1
j_gene: TRBJ2-1
len: 16
CDR3aa: CASSQIAGTEYNEQFF

v_gene: TRBV20-1
j_gene: TRBJ1-2
len: 14
CDR3aa: CSARDKRGDYGYTF

v_gene: TRBV18
j_gene: TRBJ2-1
len: 14
CDR3aa: CASSQGTPYNEQFF